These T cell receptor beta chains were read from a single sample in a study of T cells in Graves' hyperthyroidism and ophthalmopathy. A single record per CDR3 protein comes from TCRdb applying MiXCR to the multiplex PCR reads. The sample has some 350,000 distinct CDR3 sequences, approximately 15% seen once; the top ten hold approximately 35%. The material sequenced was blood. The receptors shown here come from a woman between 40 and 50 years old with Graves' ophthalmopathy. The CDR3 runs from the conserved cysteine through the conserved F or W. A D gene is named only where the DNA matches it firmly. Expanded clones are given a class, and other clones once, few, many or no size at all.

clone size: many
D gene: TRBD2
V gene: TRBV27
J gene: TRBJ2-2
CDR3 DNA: TGTGCCAGCAGTTTGGCGGGGGGCGTCGGGGAGCTGTTTTTT
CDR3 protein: CASSLAGGVGELFF

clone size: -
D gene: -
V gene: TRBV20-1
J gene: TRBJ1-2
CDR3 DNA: TGCAGTGCTAGAGGGATAGGGGTTGGCTACACCTTC
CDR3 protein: CSARGIGVGYTF

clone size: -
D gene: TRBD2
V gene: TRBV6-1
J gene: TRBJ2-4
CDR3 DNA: TGTGCCAGCATGCGACACGGGGGGGATTTAGCCAAAAACATTCAGTACTTC
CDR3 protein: CASMRHGGDLAKNIQYF

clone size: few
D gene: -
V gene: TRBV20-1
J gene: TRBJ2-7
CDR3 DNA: TGCAGTGCTAGATCCAGCAGCTACGAGCAGTACTTC
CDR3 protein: CSARSSSYEQYF

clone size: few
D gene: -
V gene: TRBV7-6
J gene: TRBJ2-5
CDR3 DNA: TGTGCCAGCACTCTACGGATTAAAGGATCGTACATCCAAGAGACCCAGTACTTC
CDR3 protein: CASTLRIKGSYIQETQYF

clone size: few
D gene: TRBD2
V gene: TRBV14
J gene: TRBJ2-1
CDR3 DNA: TGTGCCAGCAGCCCAAGCGGGAGCCGGGCGCGGGAGCAGTTCTTC
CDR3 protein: CASSPSGSRAREQFF

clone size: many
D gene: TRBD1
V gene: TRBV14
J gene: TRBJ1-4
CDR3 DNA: TGTGCCAGCAGCCGGGAGGGGACAGTTAATGAAAAACTGTTTTTT
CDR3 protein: CASSREGTVNEKLFF

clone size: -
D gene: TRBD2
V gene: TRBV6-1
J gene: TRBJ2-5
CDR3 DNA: TGTGCCAGCAGTGAAAAGCGGGAGGGGCCCAAAGAGACCCAGTACTTC
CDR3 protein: CASSEKREGPKETQYF

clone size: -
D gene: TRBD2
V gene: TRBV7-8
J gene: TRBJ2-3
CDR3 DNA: TGTGCCAGCAGCCCGTACCTAGCGGGAGGGCGGTCAGATACGCAGTATTTT
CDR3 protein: CASSPYLAGGRSDTQYF

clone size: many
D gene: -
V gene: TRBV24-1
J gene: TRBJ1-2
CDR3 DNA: TGTGCCACCAGTGATTTAGACACAAACTATGGCTACACCTTC
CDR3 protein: CATSDLDTNYGYTF

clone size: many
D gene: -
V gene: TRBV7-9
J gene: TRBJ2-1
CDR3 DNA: TGTGCCAGCAGCGCGGACAGATCTGAGCAGTTCTTC
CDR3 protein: CASSADRSEQFF

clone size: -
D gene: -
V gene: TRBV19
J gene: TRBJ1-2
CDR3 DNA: TGTGCCAGTAGTATCAGCAGTCTCTATGGCTACACCTTC
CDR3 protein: CASSISSLYGYTF

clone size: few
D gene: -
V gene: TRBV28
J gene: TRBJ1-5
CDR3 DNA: TGTGCCAGCAGTTTACCAAACGGACAAACCCAGCATTTT
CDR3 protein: CASSLPNGQTQHF

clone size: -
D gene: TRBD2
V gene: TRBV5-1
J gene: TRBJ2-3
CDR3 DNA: TGCGCCAGCAGCCCGGGGGGGCTAGCGCGGGCGTTAGAGGATACGCAGTATTTT
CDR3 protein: CASSPGGLARALEDTQYF

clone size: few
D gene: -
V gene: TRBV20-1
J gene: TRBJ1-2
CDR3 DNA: TGCAGTGCCAGCTCTTGGGTTATGGGCTACACCTTC
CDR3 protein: CSASSWVMGYTF

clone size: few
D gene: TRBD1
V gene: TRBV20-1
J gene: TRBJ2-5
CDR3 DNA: TGCAGTGCTTCTAGACAGGGAAGAGAGACCCAGTACTTC
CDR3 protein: CSASRQGRETQYF

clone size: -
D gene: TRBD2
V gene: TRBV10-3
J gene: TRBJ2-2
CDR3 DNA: TGTGCCATCAGCCCGGGACTACCGAACACCGGGGAGCTGTTTTTT
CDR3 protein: CAISPGLPNTGELFF

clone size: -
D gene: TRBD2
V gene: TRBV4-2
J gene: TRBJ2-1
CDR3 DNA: TGTGCCAGCAGCCACCTGGGACTAGCGAGAATTAATGAGCAGTTCTTC
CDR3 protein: CASSHLGLARINEQFF

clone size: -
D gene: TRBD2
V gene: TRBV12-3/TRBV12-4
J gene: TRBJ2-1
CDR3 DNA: TGTGCCAGCAGACCGCGTAGCGGGGGGGCCCATGAGCAGTTCTTC
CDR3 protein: CASRPRSGGAHEQFF

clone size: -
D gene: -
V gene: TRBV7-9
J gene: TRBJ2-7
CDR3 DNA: TGTGCCAGCAGCGCCCGAGGAAGTTCCTACGAGCAGTACTTC
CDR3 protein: CASSARGSSYEQYF

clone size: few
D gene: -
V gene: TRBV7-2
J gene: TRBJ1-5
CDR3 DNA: TGTGCCAGCAGCTTACGAGGGGTGGGGAATCAGCCCCAGCATTTT
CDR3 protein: CASSLRGVGNQPQHF

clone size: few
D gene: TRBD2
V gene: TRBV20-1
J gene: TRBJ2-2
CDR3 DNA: TGCAGTGCTAGAAGGACTAGCGGCACCGGGGAGCTGTTTTTT
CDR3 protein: CSARRTSGTGELFF

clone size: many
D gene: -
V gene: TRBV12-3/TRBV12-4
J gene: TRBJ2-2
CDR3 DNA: TGTGCCAGCAGTTTCGGGGGCCCCGGGGAGCTGTTTTTT
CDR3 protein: CASSFGGPGELFF

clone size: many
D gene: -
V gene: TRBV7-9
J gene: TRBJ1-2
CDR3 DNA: TGTGCCAGCAGCTTAGGGGAATCTTCAGTGGTGTATGGCTACACCTTC
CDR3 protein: CASSLGESSVVYGYTF

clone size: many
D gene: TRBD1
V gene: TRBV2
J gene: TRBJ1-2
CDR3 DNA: TGTGCCAGCAGCGCCGAGGGACAGGCAGGCTATGGCTACACCTTC
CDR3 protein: CASSAEGQAGYGYTF

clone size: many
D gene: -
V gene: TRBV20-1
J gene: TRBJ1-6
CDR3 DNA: TGCAGTGCTAGAGACGTCCGGGGGGCCGGTTCACCCCTCCACTTT
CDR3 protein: CSARDVRGAGSPLHF

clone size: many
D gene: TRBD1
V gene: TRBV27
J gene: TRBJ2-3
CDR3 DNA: TGTGCCAGCAGTGCCCGGGACAGGGTTATTGGTACGCAGTATTTT
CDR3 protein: CASSARDRVIGTQYF

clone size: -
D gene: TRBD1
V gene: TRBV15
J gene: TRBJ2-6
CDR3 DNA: TGTGCCACCAGCAGAGGACAGGGTTTAACGCGCTCTGGGGCCAACGTCCTGACTTTC
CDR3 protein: CATSRGQGLTRSGANVLTF